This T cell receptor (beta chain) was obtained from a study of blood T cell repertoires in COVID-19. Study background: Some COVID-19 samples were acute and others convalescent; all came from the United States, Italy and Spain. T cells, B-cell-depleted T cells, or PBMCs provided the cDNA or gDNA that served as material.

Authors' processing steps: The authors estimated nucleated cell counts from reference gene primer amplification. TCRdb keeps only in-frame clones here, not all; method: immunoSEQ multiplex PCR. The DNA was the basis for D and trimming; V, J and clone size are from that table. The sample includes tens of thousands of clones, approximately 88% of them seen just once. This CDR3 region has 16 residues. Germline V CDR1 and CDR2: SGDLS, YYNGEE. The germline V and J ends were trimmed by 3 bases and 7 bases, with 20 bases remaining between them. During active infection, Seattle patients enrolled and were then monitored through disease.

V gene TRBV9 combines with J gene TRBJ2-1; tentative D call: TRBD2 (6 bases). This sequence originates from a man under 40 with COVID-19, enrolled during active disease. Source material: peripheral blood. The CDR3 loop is CASSASGGMFGNEQFF. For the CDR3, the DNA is TGTGCCAGCAGCGCCTCTGGCGGGATGTTCGGGAATGAGCAGTTCTTC. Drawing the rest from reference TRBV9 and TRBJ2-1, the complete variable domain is DSGVTQTPKHLITATGQRVTLRCSPRSGDLSVYWYQQSLDQGLQFLIQYYNGEERAKGNILERFSAQQFPDLHSELNLSSLELGDSALYFCASSASGGMFGNEQFFGPGTRLTVL.